The 20 T cell receptor beta chains in this list originate from one sample, sequenced in a study of radiotherapy plus CTLA-4 blockade in lung cancer. The data were produced by immunoSEQ multiplex PCR, yet TCRdb's version contains in-frame clones alone and is incomplete. Of over 60,000 clones listed, approximately 86% are singletons. Sequences were derived from peripheral blood, sampled from a patient treated with radiotherapy plus ipilimumab. Source of these receptors: a human donor with non-small cell lung cancer who had stable disease on radiotherapy plus ipilimumab.

The V call is TRBV5-1, the J call TRBJ2-1; D not certain. CDR1 is SGHRS and CDR2 is YFSETQ in the germline V gene. CDR3 size: 15 residues. V lost 1 base, J lost 0 bases, and 8 bases lay in between. The CDR3 DNA reads TGCGCCAGCAGCTTGTTGGTCGGCTCCTACAATGAGCAGTTCTTC. Encoded protein: CASSLLVGSYNEQFF.

The rearrangement links TRBV5-4 to TRBJ1-1, with TRBD1 identical over 7 bases. This CDR3 is built from 14 residues. Per germline, CDR1 SGHNT and CDR2 YYREEE (reference sequence). Germline trimming cut 4 bases from V and 0 bases from J; bases unmatched to any gene: 3. CDR3 coding DNA: TGTGCCAGCAGCCCGGGACAGATGAACACTGAAGCTTTCTTT. Translated: CASSPGQMNTEAFF.

The CDR3 nucleotides are TGTGCCAGCCGGGGGCAGGGTTGGGAACCCCTCCACTTT. Its protein is CASRGQGWEPLHF. This sequence joins TRBV28 and TRBJ1-6, with D tentatively TRBD1 (6 bases). The V end lost 8 bases, the J end lost 12 bases, and 17 bases lay between the germline ends. The CDR3 has 13 amino acids. Germline lookup yields CDR1 MDHEN and CDR2 SYDVKM.

This clone has a handful of counts. This chain connects TRBV10-3 to TRBJ2-7, with D hard to call. Germline assignment: CDR1 ENHRY and CDR2 SYGVKD. V lost 3 bases and J 1 base, leaving 7 bases between the germline ends. The CDR3 is 13 residues long. DNA for the CDR3: TGTGCCATCAGTGATACAGATTCCTACGAGCAGTACTTC. This gives the protein CAISDTDSYEQYF.

The chain employs TRBV19 and TRBJ1-1; TRBD1 might be the D (5 bases). Trimming removed 6 bases from V and 1 base from J, with 12 bases in between. The CDR3 spans 14 residues. Germline CDR1 reads LNHDA; CDR2 reads SQIVND (reference sequence). The DNA of the CDR3 is TGTGCCAGTAGCGGACGGGGCACGAACACTGAAGCTTTCTTT. As protein: CASSGRGTNTEAFF.

This clone has only one observation. The V call is TRBV5-4, the J call TRBJ1-1; possibly TRBD1 for D (6 bases). The CDR3 covers 13 residues. CDR1 is SGHNT and CDR2 is YYREEE in the germline V gene (reference sequence). Deletions cut 1 base from V and 7 bases from J, with 11 bases between. The CDR3 nucleotides read TGTGCCAGCAGCTTGAGGGGGGGCGGTGAAGCTTTCTTT. Protein: CASSLRGGGEAFF.

The rearrangement uses TRBV19 and TRBJ2-1; D is undetermined. Trimming shortened V by 6 bases and J by 6 bases, and 9 bases separated the two germline ends. The CDR3 covers 12 residues. The germline gives CDR1 LNHDA, CDR2 SQIVND (reference sequence). The CDR3 sequence: CASSRTPNEQFF. For the CDR3, the DNA is TGTGCCAGTAGCCGGACGCCCAATGAGCAGTTCTTC.

The genes are TRBV7-2 and TRBJ2-3; tentatively, D is TRBD2 (7 bases). The germline CDR1 and CDR2 sequences are SGHTA and FQGNSA. Trimming left V 1 base short and J 4 bases short, with 9 bases between. This CDR3 comprises 14 residues. CDR3 sequence reads: CASSLGGGADTQYF. CDR3 in DNA: TGTGCCAGCAGCTTAGGAGGGGGGGCAGATACGCAGTATTTT.

The rearrangement uses TRBV5-8 and TRBJ2-3; D may match TRBD1 or TRBD2 (6 bases each). The germline V gene encodes CDR1 SGHTS and CDR2 YDEGEE. The germline V and J ends were trimmed by 3 bases and 1 base, with 18 bases remaining between them. The CDR3 sequence is 17 residues long. DNA for the CDR3: TGTGCCAGCAGCTCGGGGGCCGTAATGAGTCGCACAGATACGCAGTATTTT. Protein product: CASSSGAVMSRTDTQYF.

J is TRBJ2-5 and V is TRBV5-1; 7 bases map to TRBD1. CDR3 length equals 15 residues. V lost 0 bases and J lost 5; bases outside the gene matches: 7. Germline CDR1 and CDR2: SGHRS and YFSETQ. CDR3 sequence (DNA): TGCGCCAGCAGCTTGGCAAGACAGGGCTCGGAGACCCAGTACTTC. Its protein is CASSLARQGSETQYF.

The chain employs TRBV15 and TRBJ2-1, with D unclear. CDR1 and CDR2 (germline): LNHNV, YYDKDF (reference sequence). With 0 bases removed from V and 8 bases from J, the gap between germline ends came to 14 bases. CDR3 size: 15 residues. CDR3: CATSREGDRVHEQFF. The CDR3, as DNA: TGTGCCACCAGCAGAGAGGGTGACCGTGTCCATGAGCAGTTCTTC.

The rearrangement joins TRBV15 to TRBJ2-7; D is unresolved. The CDR3 has 13 residues. Germline V lookup: CDR1 LNHNV, CDR2 YYDKDF (reference sequence). The germline V and J ends were trimmed by 0 bases and 3 bases, with 6 bases remaining between them. CDR3 sequence (DNA): TGTGCCACCAGCAGAGATTGGGACTACGAGCAGTACTTC. It encodes CATSRDWDYEQYF.

The rearrangement uses TRBV5-6 and TRBJ1-3; a possible D gene is TRBD1 (5 bases). The CDR3 has 16 amino acids. Germline CDR1 and CDR2: SGHDT and YYEEEE. V was clipped by 4 bases and J by 2 bases, with 16 bases between them. For the CDR3, the DNA is TGTGCCAGCAGCACGTCAGGGTGGACAACTGGAAACACCATATATTTT. Its protein is CASSTSGWTTGNTIYF. Supplemented by reference TRBV5-6 and TRBJ1-3, the full variable domain reads DAGVTQSPTHLIKTRGQQVTLRCSPKSGHDTVSWYQQALGQGPQFIFQYYEEEERQRGNFPDRFSGHQFPNYSSELNVNALLLGDSALYLCASSTSGWTTGNTIYFGEGSWLTVV.

V and J are TRBV28 and TRBJ1-5; D remains unclear. In germline, CDR1 is MDHEN, CDR2 SYDVKM. The ends were cut back, 6 bases at V and 9 bases at J, with 15 bases in the middle. The CDR3 has 13 residues. CDR3 protein: CASSLTLVRPQHF. DNA of the CDR3: TGTGCCAGCAGCCTAACTCTGGTACGGCCCCAGCATTTT.

The gene calls are TRBV30 and TRBJ1-2; a possible D gene is TRBD1 (5 bases). Trimming pared 0 bases from V and 5 bases from J, leaving 13 bases between. From germline, CDR1 is GTSNPN and CDR2 SVGIG (reference sequence). CDR3 length equals 14 residues. The CDR3 protein is CAWSVARGRYGYTF. For the CDR3, the DNA is TGTGCCTGGAGTGTAGCGAGGGGACGATATGGCTACACCTTC.

This chain links TRBV18 with TRBJ2-2, with D possibly TRBD2 on 5 matching bases. V dropped 3 bases and J dropped 8 bases, with 10 bases sitting between them. Germline V gene data show CDR1 as KGHSH and CDR2 as LQKENI. CDR3 length equals 13 residues. The CDR3 sequence is CASSPLASGELFF. Written as DNA, the CDR3 is TGTGCCAGCTCACCGCTAGCATCGGGGGAGCTGTTTTTT.

CDR3 in DNA: TGCGCCAGCAGCCCGCGCTCAGCTGGGGCCAACGTCCTGACTTTC. This sequence encodes CASSPRSAGANVLTF. The V and J genes are TRBV5-1 and TRBJ2-6; D gene ambiguous. CDR3 size: 15 residues. Germline V gene sequence: CDR1 SGHRS, CDR2 YFSETQ. Trimming took 4 bases from V and 2 from J, leaving 10 bases between them.

J is TRBJ2-3 and V is TRBV4-1, with 11 bases that match TRBD2. Per the germline V gene, CDR1 is MGHRA and CDR2 is YSYEKL. The V and J ends lost 0 bases and 3 bases, in that order; junction bases with no gene match: 8. The CDR3 consists of 18 residues. The CDR3 DNA reads TGCGCCAGCAGCCAAGAGTCACTAGCGGGAGTGGGTACAGATACGCAGTATTTT. The encoded protein is CASSQESLAGVGTDTQYF.

The gene calls are TRBV29-1 and TRBJ1-1; D may be TRBD1 (6 bases). Trimming took off 4 bases at V and 2 bases at J, with 14 bases between the two ends. The CDR3 loop spans 14 amino acids. The germline CDR1 and CDR2 sequences are SQVTM and ANQGSEA. The CDR3 DNA follows: TGCAGCGTTGTTAGGGGGGCGGGAAACACTGAAGCTTTCTTT. Translated, it gives CSVVRGAGNTEAFF.

In its sample, this clone was seen once. The V call is TRBV28, the J call TRBJ2-7, with D possibly TRBD2 on 8 matching bases. This CDR3 spans 15 amino acids. Germline V gives CDR1 MDHEN, CDR2 SYDVKM. Trimming left V 7 bases short and J 2 bases short, with 18 bases between. CDR3 sequence: CASTRGGAGAYEQYF. CDR3 DNA: TGTGCCAGCACCAGGGGGGGAGCGGGGGCCTACGAGCAGTACTTC.